A single sample gave rise to the 23 T cell receptor beta chains below, sequenced in a study of shared clonotypes between healthy human individuals. Method: immunoSEQ multiplex PCR; TCRdb's copy keeps in-frame clones and lacks some. The sample shows roughly 2.6 million clones, more than 80% of them seen only once. The source material was naive CD4+ T cells sorted from blood. Subset of the sample: CD45RA+ positively selected. The receptors were sampled from a young man in good health.

This clone was counted a single time. The chain is built from TRBV11-2 and TRBJ2-7; 9 nucleotides match TRBD2. The CDR3 contains 16 residues. Germline assignment: CDR1 SGHAT and CDR2 FQNNGV. V shed 2 bases, J shed 5 bases, and the junction held 10 bases outside the gene matches. Written as DNA, the CDR3 is TGTGCCAGCAGCTTAACTGGCGGGAGGGCCCAGGACGAGCAGTACTTC. Translated: CASSLTGGRAQDEQYF.

V gene TRBV18 combines with J gene TRBJ2-7; D may correspond to TRBD1 or TRBD2 (5 bases each). The germline CDR1 and CDR2 sequences are KGHSH and LQKENI. This CDR3 spans 15 amino acids. Trimming removed 6 bases from V and 0 bases from J, with 15 bases in between. For the CDR3, the DNA is TGTGCCAGCTCGGGGGATAGAATCGCCTCCTACGAGCAGTACTTC. This translates into CASSGDRIASYEQYF.

The chain recombines TRBV14 with TRBJ2-5, with a tentative D call TRBD1 (6 bases). Germline V gene data show CDR1 as SGHDN and CDR2 as FVKESK. V gave up 4 bases and J gave up 3 bases, with 12 bases separating them. The CDR3 runs 14 residues. The CDR3 is CASSPRQAEETQYF. The CDR3 coding sequence is TGTGCCAGCAGCCCTCGACAGGCCGAAGAGACCCAGTACTTC.

The genes are TRBV11-2 and TRBJ1-5, with no clear D. V lost 1 base to trimming and J lost 5 bases, with 12 bases between them. The CDR3 has 15 residues. Germline V gene lookup returns CDR1 SGHAT and CDR2 FQNNGV. CDR3 residues: CASSLGGTPDQPQHF. As DNA, the CDR3 is TGTGCCAGCAGCTTAGGTGGCACGCCGGATCAGCCCCAGCATTTT.

The CDR3 sequence is CASSPLVWQEGTAKNIQYF. Written as DNA, the CDR3 is TGTGCCAGCTCACCACTGGTCTGGCAGGAAGGGACAGCCAAAAACATTCAGTACTTC. This chain links TRBV18 with TRBJ2-4, with D tentatively TRBD1 or TRBD2 (5 bases each). This CDR3 region has 19 residues. Looked up from germline, CDR1 is KGHSH and CDR2 is LQKENI. The V end was cut by 1 base, the J end by 0 bases, with 19 bases between.

As to this clone: Other DNA sequences of this sample code for an identical CDR3. The chain combines TRBV9 with TRBJ2-5; 11 bases agree with TRBD1. CDR1 and CDR2 from the germline V gene are SGDLS and YYNGEE. The CDR3 is 15 residues long. The J segment lost 1 base and the V segment lost 2 bases, leaving 1 base of the junction unmatched. CDR3 sequence reads: CASSVGTGGQETQYF. CDR3 sequence (DNA): TGTGCCAGCAGCGTCGGGACAGGGGGCCAAGAGACCCAGTACTTC.

This chain uses TRBV7-9 with TRBJ1-1; no clear D. Germline CDR1 reads SEHNR; CDR2 reads FQNEAQ (reference sequence). The CDR3 is 12 residues long. V was trimmed by 5 bases and J by 4 bases, leaving 8 bases between them. In DNA form, the CDR3 reads TGTGCCAGCAGCAGCCGAGGCACTGAAGCTTTCTTT. This sequence encodes CASSSRGTEAFF. Based on the CDR3 plus reference TRBV7-9 and TRBJ1-1, the full variable domain is DTGVSQNPRHKITKRGQNVTFRCDPISEHNRLYWYRQTLGQGPEFLTYFQNEAQLEKSRLLSDRFSAERPKGSFSTLEIQRTEQGDSAMYLCASSSRGTEAFFGQGTRLTVV.

The chain joins TRBV6-1 to TRBJ1-5; 7 nucleotides align to TRBD1. The V gene's germline CDR1 is MNHNS and CDR2 SASEGT. The CDR3 contains 14 residues. The V segment lost 2 bases and the J segment 7 bases; nucleotides outside the gene matches: 5. The CDR3 protein is CASSERQGLQPQHF. CDR3 nucleotides: TGTGCCAGCAGTGAACGACAGGGTCTCCAGCCCCAGCATTTT.

A remark on this clone: The same CDR3 also results from other DNA sequences found in this sample. The DNA for the CDR3 is TGTGCCAGCAGCCCGCTTAAGAACACTGAAGCTTTCTTT. Translating gives CASSPLKNTEAFF. The chain couples TRBV7-9 to TRBJ1-1; the D is unclear. Trimming took off 5 bases at V and 1 base at J, with 8 bases between the two ends. The germline V gene encodes CDR1 SEHNR and CDR2 FQNEAQ (reference sequence). The CDR3 loop spans 13 amino acids.

V is TRBV15 and J is TRBJ2-6; D call uncertain. The CDR3 length is 14 residues. The V end lost 4 bases, the J end lost 3 bases, and 7 bases lay between the germline ends. CDR1 is LNHNV and CDR2 is YYDKDF in the germline V gene (reference sequence). The CDR3 DNA sequence: TGTGCCACCAGCAACCCCGATGGGGCCAACGTCCTGACTTTC. Its translation: CATSNPDGANVLTF.

Comments on this clone: At the DNA level, this CDR3 is encoded by other sequences in the same sample as well. The chain combines TRBV27 with TRBJ2-7; no clear D. Germline V gene lookup returns CDR1 MNHEY and CDR2 SMNVEV (reference sequence). The CDR3 runs to 11 residues. The germline V and J ends were trimmed by 4 bases and 7 bases, with 8 bases remaining between them. As DNA, the CDR3 is TGTGCCAGCAGTTCCCCGGGTGAGCAGTACTTC. It translates to CASSSPGEQYF.

The CDR3 loop reads CASSLSGSDTQYF. For the CDR3, the DNA is TGCGCCAGCAGCTTGTCTGGGTCAGATACGCAGTATTTT. The rearrangement links TRBV5-1 to TRBJ2-3; no reliable D call. Germline CDR1 is SGHRS and CDR2 is YFSETQ. The CDR3 consists of 13 residues. V was clipped by 1 base and J by 4 bases, with 7 bases between them.

Details on this clone: This CDR3 is also generated by other DNA sequences in the sample. V gene TRBV9 combines with J gene TRBJ2-1; D uncertain. Trimming shortened V by 0 bases and J by 0 bases, and 7 bases separated the two germline ends. The CDR3 runs 15 residues. Germline V gives CDR1 SGDLS, CDR2 YYNGEE. CDR3 coding DNA: TGTGCCAGCAGCGTAGGGCGTCTCTCCTACAATGAGCAGTTCTTC. It specifies CASSVGRLSYNEQFF.

The V call is TRBV25-1, the J call TRBJ2-1, with D tentatively TRBD1 (6 bases). This CDR3 contains 15 residues. Between the trimmed V and J ends, which lost 4 bases and 2 bases, there was a span of 12 bases. Germline CDR1 MGHDK, CDR2 SYGVNS. The DNA for the CDR3 is TGTGCCAGCAGTGTTCGGGACAATACCTACAATGAGCAGTTCTTC. This gives the protein CASSVRDNTYNEQFF.

V and J are TRBV5-4 and TRBJ2-5, with 10 bases aligning to TRBD2. The CDR3 has 17 residues. Germline V gives CDR1 SGHNT, CDR2 YYREEE (reference sequence). Trimming removed 2 bases from V and 2 bases from J; junction bases left unmatched: 9. The CDR3 here is CASSFLVLAGRQETQYF. CDR3 in DNA: TGTGCCAGCAGCTTTTTAGTACTAGCGGGGAGACAAGAGACCCAGTACTTC.

This chain joins TRBV5-6 and TRBJ1-2; D unclear. V dropped 6 bases and J dropped 4 bases, with 16 bases sitting between them. CDR1 and CDR2 (germline): SGHDT, YYEEEE. This CDR3 region has 14 residues. This CDR3 reads CASNSMHAAYGYTF. In DNA, the CDR3 is TGTGCCAGCAACAGCATGCACGCGGCCTATGGCTACACCTTC.

This sequence joins TRBV6-1 and TRBJ2-7; the match to TRBD1 covers 7 bases. The junction had 8 bases not matched to a gene; V was cut back by 4 bases and J by 5 bases. The CDR3 extends over 14 amino acids. CDR1 and CDR2 from the germline V gene are MNHNS and SASEGT. The CDR3 protein is CASSGAGGINEQYF. The CDR3 nucleotides are TGTGCCAGCAGTGGAGCAGGGGGTATAAACGAGCAGTACTTC.

CDR3 sequence reads: CASSLGTGQETQYF. CDR3 sequence (DNA): TGTGCCAGCAGCTTAGGGACAGGGCAAGAGACCCAGTACTTC. J is TRBJ2-5 and V is TRBV9; 9 nucleotides line up with TRBD1. CDR1 SGDLS and CDR2 YYNGEE come from the germline V gene. V lost 4 bases and J lost 2; bases outside the gene matches: 3. The CDR3 contains 14 residues.

The genes are TRBV4-1 and TRBJ1-5; D possibly corresponds to TRBD1 (5 bases). V was cut by 1 base and J by 6 bases, with 13 bases left in between. CDR1 MGHRA and CDR2 YSYEKL come from the germline V gene. The CDR3 is made up of 15 amino acids. This CDR3 is CASSQAPGRGQPQHF. In nucleotides, the CDR3 is TGCGCCAGCAGCCAAGCCCCAGGGCGGGGTCAGCCCCAGCATTTT.

This chain links TRBV11-2 with TRBJ2-2, with D unresolved. Germline V gene sequence: CDR1 SGHAT, CDR2 FQNNGV. V lost 1 base and J lost 4, with 10 bases in between. CDR3 length: 15 amino acids. The CDR3 region has the DNA TGTGCCAGCAGCTTAGTGGTGGAGTTCACCGGGGAGCTGTTTTTT. Its protein product is CASSLVVEFTGELFF.

This clone was seen a single time. The chain couples TRBV23-1 to TRBJ2-1; D gene unclear. TRBV23-1 is known as an ORF, though its function is uncertain. CDR3 size: 13 residues. V was clipped by 6 bases and J by 7 bases, with 13 bases between them. CDR3 sequence (DNA): TGCGCCAGCAGCGCCCCAACAGTGAATGAGCAGTTCTTC. Translation gives CASSAPTVNEQFF.

CDR3 sequence reads: CASSLAQASQSYGYTF. The CDR3 DNA reads TGCGCCAGCAGCTTAGCACAGGCCTCTCAGTCCTATGGCTACACCTTC. The chain uses TRBV5-1 and TRBJ1-2; D may be TRBD1 (5 bases). Trimming removed 2 bases from V and 4 bases from J, with 18 bases in between. This CDR3 is 16 amino acids long. Germline V gene sequence: CDR1 SGHRS, CDR2 YFSETQ.

This chain uses TRBV5-1 with TRBJ1-2, with 10 bases fitting TRBD1. Trimming took 7 bases from V and 8 from J; bases not matched to a gene: 17. In germline, CDR1 is SGHRS, CDR2 YFSETQ. This CDR3 has 16 residues. The CDR3 is CASSPKTGGASEGYTF. The CDR3 DNA reads as TGCGCCAGCTCGCCCAAGACAGGGGGCGCCTCAGAGGGCTACACCTTC.